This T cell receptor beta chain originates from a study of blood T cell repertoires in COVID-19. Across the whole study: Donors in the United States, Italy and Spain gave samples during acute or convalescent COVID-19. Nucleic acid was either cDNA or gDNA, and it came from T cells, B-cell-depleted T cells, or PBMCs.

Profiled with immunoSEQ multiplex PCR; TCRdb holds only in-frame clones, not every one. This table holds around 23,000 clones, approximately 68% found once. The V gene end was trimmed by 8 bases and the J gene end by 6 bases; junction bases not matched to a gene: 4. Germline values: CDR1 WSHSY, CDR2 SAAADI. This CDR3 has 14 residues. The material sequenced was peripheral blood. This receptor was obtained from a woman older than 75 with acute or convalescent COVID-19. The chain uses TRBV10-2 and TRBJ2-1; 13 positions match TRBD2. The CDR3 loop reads CASLGLAGSNEQFF. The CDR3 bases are TGCGCCAGCCTGGGACTAGCGGGATCCAATGAGCAGTTCTTC.